These 23 T cell receptor beta chains were all obtained from the same sample, sequenced in a study of blood T cell repertoires in COVID-19 (dated by TCRdb to about 2020). To prepare the library, the immunoSEQ multiplex PCR assay was applied. The table was pulled from immuneACCESS by TCRdb, which kept in-frame rearrangements only. Such tables lose some clones; where checked, under half of the loss comes from unresolved V genes, and the rest has no known cause. This sample has 300,000 to 400,000 clones in its table, and approximately 90% of those were observed once. The ten largest clones capture about 3.5% of the sample. Sequenced input: peripheral blood. These receptors were collected from a woman between 18 and 29 years old who had recovered from COVID-19.

V gene TRBV6-5 combines with J gene TRBJ2-1; a possible D gene is TRBD2 (5 bases). The germline V gene encodes CDR1 MNHEY and CDR2 SVGAGI. The ends were cut back, 6 bases at V and 0 bases at J, with 12 bases in the middle. The CDR3 covers 15 residues. The CDR3 bases are TGTGCCAGCAGCGGCGGGTCGAGCTCCTACAATGAGCAGTTCTTC. Its translation: CASSGGSSSYNEQFF.

The gene calls are TRBV27 and TRBJ2-2; 8 bases are shared with TRBD1. V lost 6 bases, J lost 7 bases, and 13 bases stayed unmatched. The CDR3 covers 16 residues. The germline gives CDR1 MNHEY, CDR2 SMNVEV (reference sequence). CDR3 nucleotides: TGTGCCAGCAGCCGTGACAGGGGTAGAGGAAACGGGGAGCTGTTTTTT. Encoded protein: CASSRDRGRGNGELFF.

The chain recombines TRBV29-1 with TRBJ2-1; 8 nucleotides line up with TRBD2. J lost 4 bases, V lost 0 bases, and 8 bases had no gene match. Germline CDR1 is SQVTM and CDR2 is ANQGSEA. The CDR3 runs 16 residues. CDR3 region: CSVEEELAERYNEQFF. CDR3 bases: TGCAGCGTTGAAGAGGAACTAGCGGAACGTTACAATGAGCAGTTCTTC.

Here the CDR3 reads CASSQGPGGRQPQHF. The CDR3 DNA reads TGCGCCAGCAGCCAAGGTCCGGGGGGCCGTCAGCCCCAGCATTTT. The chain carries TRBV4-3 and TRBJ1-5; TRBD1 is a possible D gene (6 bases). This CDR3 has 15 residues. The germline V gene encodes CDR1 LGHNA and CDR2 YSLEER. Trimming left V 1 base short and J 6 bases short, with 13 bases between.

This chain uses TRBV2 with TRBJ2-4; TRBD2 agrees at 7 bases. The junction had 8 bases not matched to a gene; V was cut back by 2 bases and J by 1 base. The CDR3 is 17 residues long. The germline V gene encodes CDR1 SNHLY and CDR2 FYNNEI. The CDR3: CASSEPGREWAKNIQYF. CDR3 in DNA: TGTGCCAGCAGTGAACCAGGGCGGGAGTGGGCCAAAAACATTCAGTACTTC.

With respect to this clone: Since no conserved phenylalanine or tryptophan closes the CDR3, a read error is the likely cause. No DNA is shown, since the ends of the CDR3 on it are uncertain; the CDR3 is the one TCRdb lists. The chain joins TRBV5-4 to TRBJ1-2; TRBD1, the table's D call, lacks a check against the DNA. Looked up from germline, CDR1 is SGHNT and CDR2 is YYREEE (reference sequence). The CDR3 extends over 9 residues, inclusive of both ends. The CDR3 reads CASMRGLRI.

J is TRBJ1-2 and V is TRBV24-1; D uncertain. CDR1 KGHDR and CDR2 SFDVKD come from the germline V gene. CDR3 size: 13 residues. The ends were cut back, 3 bases at V and 6 bases at J, with 10 bases in the middle. For the CDR3, the DNA is TGTGCCACCAGTGATGGTGGGCTGGATGGCTACACCTTC. It encodes CATSDGGLDGYTF.

The gene calls are TRBV30 and TRBJ2-5; D perhaps matches TRBD2 (6 bases). Trimming removed 8 bases at V and 5 bases at J, with 15 bases between. Germline loops: CDR1 GTSNPN, CDR2 SVGIG (reference sequence). This CDR3 is 12 amino acids long. In DNA form, the CDR3 reads TGTGCCGGCGGACGGGGGACGGAGACCCAGTACTTC. Its translation: CAGGRGTETQYF.

The chain recombines TRBV5-6 with TRBJ2-7, with D perhaps matching TRBD1 (5 bases). The CDR3 has 16 amino acids. The germline gives CDR1 SGHDT, CDR2 YYEEEE. Trimming shortened V by 0 bases and J by 3 bases, and 16 bases separated the two germline ends. Here the CDR3 DNA reads TGTGCCAGCAGCTTGGTGCTAGGGGTTAAAGTCTACGAGCAGTACGTC. It translates to CASSLVLGVKVYEQYV.

The chain is built from TRBV12-3 or TRBV12-4 and TRBJ2-1; TRBD1 is a possible D gene (5 bases). This CDR3 has 11 residues. Between the trimmed V and J ends, which lost 9 bases and 5 bases, there was a span of 8 bases. The CDR3 coding sequence is TGTGCCAGTGGACAACACAATGAGCAGTTCTTC. Translation: CASGQHNEQFF.

The chain recombines TRBV5-6 with TRBJ2-1; no reliable D call. The CDR3 extends over 16 amino acids. The germline V gene has CDR1 SGHDT and CDR2 YYEEEE. Trimming took off 2 bases at V and 6 bases at J, with 18 bases between the two ends. CDR3 sequence (DNA): TGTGCCAGCAGCTTCCGCACTCACCACTCCCCCAATGAGCAGTTCTTC. It is translated as CASSFRTHHSPNEQFF.

V gene TRBV4-1 combines with J gene TRBJ2-5, with TRBD2 matching over 7 bases. Germline CDR1 reads MGHRA; CDR2 reads YSYEKL. The V and J ends lost 2 bases and 4 bases, in that order; junction bases with no gene match: 4. The CDR3 contains 14 residues. CDR3 in amino acids: CASSQSGAIETQYF. For the CDR3, the DNA is TGCGCCAGCAGCCAAAGCGGGGCCATAGAGACCCAGTACTTC.

The genes are TRBV7-9 and TRBJ2-3; D gene ambiguous. CDR3 length equals 13 residues. V was cut by 7 bases and J by 2 bases, with 10 bases left in between. Germline CDR1 and CDR2: SEHNR and FQNEAQ (reference sequence). The chain's CDR3 is CASIPPLTDTQYF. The CDR3 coding sequence is TGTGCCAGCATCCCCCCCCTCACAGATACGCAGTATTTT.

J is TRBJ1-2 and V is TRBV24-1; no clear D gene. Germline V lookup: CDR1 KGHDR, CDR2 SFDVKD. V was clipped by 1 base and J by 8 bases, with 10 bases between them. This CDR3 region has 13 residues. CDR3 amino acids: CATSDFRGLGYTF. The CDR3, as DNA: TGTGCCACCAGTGATTTCCGAGGGTTAGGCTACACCTTC.

The J gene is TRBJ1-1, the V gene TRBV12-3 or TRBV12-4; D is undetermined. Trimming took off 3 bases at V and 1 base at J, with 6 bases between the two ends. This CDR3 is built from 13 residues. The CDR3 DNA reads as TGTGCCAGCAGTTTCGCAGAGAACACTGAAGCTTTCTTT. Residues: CASSFAENTEAFF.

The chain combines TRBV6-2 or TRBV6-3 with TRBJ1-1; 7 bases align to TRBD1. The junction had 3 bases not matched to a gene; V was cut back by 2 bases and J by 3 bases. From germline, CDR1 is MNHEY and CDR2 SVGEGT. CDR3 size: 14 residues. DNA of the CDR3: TGTGCCAGCAGTTACGGGACAGTTTACACTGAAGCTTTCTTT. This translates into CASSYGTVYTEAFF.

This chain uses TRBV19 with TRBJ2-2; 7 bases line up with TRBD1. Germline V lookup: CDR1 LNHDA, CDR2 SQIVND (reference sequence). Germline trimming cut 4 bases from V and 1 base from J; bases unmatched to any gene: 9. The CDR3 contains 17 residues. Here the CDR3 DNA reads TGTGCCAGTAGTACCCCCGACAGGGTCCGGAACACCGGGGAGCTGTTTTTT. It specifies CASSTPDRVRNTGELFF.

This clone was observed a single time. The chain recombines TRBV7-2 with TRBJ2-7; D is possibly TRBD1 (5 bases). Germline lookup yields CDR1 SGHTA and CDR2 FQGNSA. The CDR3 covers 14 residues. CDR3 in amino acids: CASSLGSRVYGQYV. For the CDR3, the DNA is TGTGCCAGCAGCTTAGGTAGCAGGGTCTACGGGCAGTACGTC.

CDR3 sequence reads: CASSYSPTSGRAGASDEQFF. The CDR3 DNA is TGTGCCAGCAGTTACTCTCCGACTAGCGGGAGGGCCGGCGCTTCCGATGAGCAGTTCTTC. V and J are TRBV6-7 and TRBJ2-1; 14 bases fit TRBD2. TRBV6-7 is placed among ORFs of uncertain function. The ends lost 0 bases at V and 8 bases at J; junction bases unmatched: 15. The CDR3 runs to 20 residues.

The genes are TRBV29-1 and TRBJ2-7; no clear D. From germline, CDR1 is SQVTM and CDR2 ANQGSEA. Between the trimmed V and J ends, which lost 7 bases and 1 base, there was a span of 14 bases. The CDR3 is made up of 13 amino acids. CDR3 coding DNA: TGCAGCGGCTTGAGGCGCCGTTCCTACGAGCAGTACGTC. Its protein product is CSGLRRRSYEQYV.

This clone has only a few counts. V and J are TRBV24-1 and TRBJ2-3; D not certain. This CDR3 region has 15 residues. The germline V and J ends were trimmed by 2 bases and 2 bases, with 10 bases remaining between them. Germline loops: CDR1 KGHDR, CDR2 SFDVKD. The CDR3 nucleotides are TGTGCCACCAGTGATTCAAGCAAACTCACAGATACGCAGTATTTT. Translating gives CATSDSSKLTDTQYF.

V is TRBV15 and J is TRBJ1-5; no firm D call. Germline V gives CDR1 LNHNV, CDR2 YYDKDF (reference sequence). The CDR3 totals 16 residues. Trimming took 4 bases from V and 2 from J, leaving 15 bases between them. The CDR3 DNA is TGTGCCACCAGCAAGAGCGCGGTAATGGGCAATCAGCCCCAGCATTTT. Translated, it gives CATSKSAVMGNQPQHF. Filled out from reference TRBV15 and TRBJ1-5, the complete variable domain reads DAMVIQNPRYQVTQFGKPVTLSCSQTLNHNVMYWYQQKSSQAPKLLFHYYDKDFNNEADTPDNFQSRRPNTSFCFLDIRSPGLGDTAMYLCATSKSAVMGNQPQHFGDGTRLSIL.

The V call is TRBV12-3 or TRBV12-4, the J call TRBJ1-2, with 8 bases matching TRBD1. This CDR3 contains 13 residues. Trimming took 4 bases from V and 8 from J; bases not matched to a gene: 6. The CDR3 here is CASSSRTGHGYTF. CDR3 nucleotides: TGTGCCAGCAGTTCAAGGACAGGGCACGGCTACACCTTC.